This T cell receptor beta chain was identified in a study of Ad26.COV2.S vaccination and SARS-CoV-2 variants. Study overall: Participants got Ad26.COV2.S intramuscularly, once or twice 56 days apart. Study-level points and caveats: Spike-specific TCR breadth in vaccine recipients exceeded that seen in placebo recipients.

Treatment of the sample: approximately 18 received Ad26.COV2.S at low or high dose, single or two shots; roughly 5 received placebo; per-sample allocation not given. Each sample was drawn 63 days after the first injection (of vaccine or placebo). Ad26 vector vaccine expressed Wuhan-strain SARS-CoV-2 spike. Looked up from germline, CDR1 is SNHLY and CDR2 is FYNNEI. The CDR3 loop spans 11 amino acids. The V end lost 4 bases, the J end lost 8 bases, and 5 bases lay between the germline ends. Measured with immunoSEQ multiplex PCR; TCRdb has only the in-frame clones, and not every one. The sample contains about 480,000 clones, around nine tenths of which appear only once. As for this clone: No antigen is known for it.

The sequencing here drew on peripheral blood, taken in a trial of Ad26.COV2.S vaccine versus placebo. The J gene is TRBJ2-2, the V gene TRBV2; unclear D gene. This receptor was obtained from a person between 18 and 59 years old who received the Ad26.COV2.S COVID-19 vaccine or a placebo. CDR3 DNA sequence: TGTGCCAGCAGTGTTAGGGGGGAGCTGTTTTTT. Protein sequence: CASSVRGELFF.